This T cell receptor beta chain derives from a study of T cell repertoires in cytomegalovirus infection. TCRdb itself ran the reads through MiXCR, one entry per CDR3 protein. The sample lists 480,000 or so distinct CDR3 sequences, roughly 12% occurring once. Germline V gene lookup returns CDR1 SGHKS and CDR2 YYEKEE (reference sequence). This CDR3 has 14 amino acids. With 4 bases removed from V and 2 bases from J, the gap between germline ends came to 13 bases. This clonotype was detected a few times. The receptor comes from a human donor in good health (CMV status not recorded). Some clones in this sample may be carry-over from other donors' samples. The specimen was PBMCs. The rearrangement joins TRBV5-5 to TRBJ2-7; perhaps TRBD2 as D (6 bases). The DNA of the CDR3 is TGTGCCAGCAGCGCCGCGTCGGGGGCCTACGAGCAGTACTTC. Translated: CASSAASGAYEQYF. Based on the CDR3 plus reference TRBV5-5 and TRBJ2-7, the full variable domain is DAGVTQSPTHLIKTRGQQVTLRCSPISGHKSVSWYQQVLGQGPQFIFQYYEKEERGRGNFPDRFSARQFPNYSSELNVNALLLGDSALYLCASSAASGAYEQYFGPGTRLTVT.